The sequence of this T cell receptor (beta chain) was determined in a study of cytomegalovirus exposure and HLA in healthy donors. General study results and limits: CMV serostatus was the sole immune exposure information available.

Remarks on this clone: Its antigen is not identified.

The V gene's germline CDR1 is LNHDA and CDR2 SQIVND (reference sequence). The V and J ends lost 3 bases and 4 bases respectively, with 12 bases between them. The CDR3 covers 14 residues. Use of 60 Vbeta and 13 Jbeta primers characterized the PCR. Repertoires were generated with immunoSEQ multiplex PCR, while TCRdb's copy carries only in-frame clones and drops some. The sample lists 110,000 or so clones, roughly four fifths occurring once. The sample was PBMCs. The receptor's source is a woman aged 18-29 years in good health and CMV-seronegative. The chain joins TRBV19 to TRBJ1-1; D possibly corresponds to TRBD1 (6 bases). The CDR3 region has the DNA TGTGCCAGTAGTATCCAGGACAGCTCCACTGAAGCTTTCTTT. Translating it yields CASSIQDSSTEAFF.